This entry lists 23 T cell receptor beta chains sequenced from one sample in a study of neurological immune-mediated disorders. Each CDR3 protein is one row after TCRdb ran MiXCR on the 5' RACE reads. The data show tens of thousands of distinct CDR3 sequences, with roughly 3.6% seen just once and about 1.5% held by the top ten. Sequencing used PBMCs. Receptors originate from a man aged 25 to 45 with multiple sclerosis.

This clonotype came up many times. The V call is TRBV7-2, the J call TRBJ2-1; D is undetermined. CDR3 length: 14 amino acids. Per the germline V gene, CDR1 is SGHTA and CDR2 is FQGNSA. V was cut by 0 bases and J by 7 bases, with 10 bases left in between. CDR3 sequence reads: CASSLAVLWNEQFF. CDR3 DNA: TGTGCCAGCAGCTTAGCGGTATTGTGGAATGAGCAGTTCTTC. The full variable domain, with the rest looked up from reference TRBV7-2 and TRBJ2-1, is GAGVSQSPSNKVTEKGKDVELRCDPISGHTALYWYRQSLGQGLEFLIYFQGNSAPDKSGLPSDRFSAERTGGSVSTLTIQRTQQEDSAVYLCASSLAVLWNEQFFGPGTRLTVL.

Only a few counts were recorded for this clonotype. In DNA form, the CDR3 reads TGTGCCAGCAGCTTAACGGGCCGGAGGAACACTGAAGCTTTCTTT. As protein: CASSLTGRRNTEAFF. The chain links TRBV7-3 to TRBJ1-1, with D uncertain. Trimming removed 0 bases at V and 1 base at J, with 9 bases between. Germline assignment: CDR1 SGHTA and CDR2 FQGTGA. This CDR3 spans 15 amino acids.

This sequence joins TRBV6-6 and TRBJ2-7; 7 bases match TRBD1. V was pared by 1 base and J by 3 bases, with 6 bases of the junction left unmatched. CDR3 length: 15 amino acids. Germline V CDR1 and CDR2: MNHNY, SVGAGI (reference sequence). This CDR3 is CASSYYRDRYYEQYF. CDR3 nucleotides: TGTGCCAGCAGTTACTACCGGGACAGATACTACGAGCAGTACTTC.

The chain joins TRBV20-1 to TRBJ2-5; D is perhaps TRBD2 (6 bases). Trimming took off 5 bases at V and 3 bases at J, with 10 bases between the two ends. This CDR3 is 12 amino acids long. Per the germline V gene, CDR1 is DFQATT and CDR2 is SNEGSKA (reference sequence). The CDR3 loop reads CSAGTLEETQYF. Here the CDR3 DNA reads TGCAGTGCTGGGACTCTTGAAGAGACCCAGTACTTC.

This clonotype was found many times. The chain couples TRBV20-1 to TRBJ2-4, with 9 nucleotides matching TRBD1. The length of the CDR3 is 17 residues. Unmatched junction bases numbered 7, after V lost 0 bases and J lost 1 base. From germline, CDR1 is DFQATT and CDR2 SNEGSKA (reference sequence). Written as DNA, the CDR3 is TGCAGTGCTAGAGAAATACAGGGGGCGTGGGCCAAAAACATTCAGTACTTC. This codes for CSAREIQGAWAKNIQYF.

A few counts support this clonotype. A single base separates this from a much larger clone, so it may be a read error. The CDR3 sequence is CANSLAGVRAGMNTEAFF. For the CDR3, the DNA is TGTGCCAACAGCTTAGCGGGTGTTCGGGCCGGGATGAACACTGAAGCTTTCTTT. The V call is TRBV7-6, the J call TRBJ1-1; D uncertain. Germline V gives CDR1 SGHVS, CDR2 FNYEAQ. CDR3 length: 18 amino acids.

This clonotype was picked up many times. The CDR3 DNA is TGCGCCAGCAGCTTGGATGTCTCGAACACCGGGGAGCTGTTTTTT. Translated: CASSLDVSNTGELFF. V is TRBV5-1 and J is TRBJ2-2; D ambiguous. Germline V gives CDR1 SGHRS, CDR2 YFSETQ. Trimming cost V 0 bases and J 0 bases, with 6 bases left between them. This CDR3 has 15 amino acids. Drawing the rest from reference TRBV5-1 and TRBJ2-2, the complete variable domain is KAGVTQTPRYLIKTRGQQVTLSCSPISGHRSVSWYQQTPGQGLQFLFEYFSETQRNKGNFPGRFSGRQFSNSRSEMNVSTLELGDSALYLCASSLDVSNTGELFFGEGSRLTVL.

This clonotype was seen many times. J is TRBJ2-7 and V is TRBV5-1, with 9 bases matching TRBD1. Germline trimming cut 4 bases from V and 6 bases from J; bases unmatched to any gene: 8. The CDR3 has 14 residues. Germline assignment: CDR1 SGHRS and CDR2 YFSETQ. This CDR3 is CASSSGTGLAEQYF. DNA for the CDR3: TGCGCCAGCAGCAGCGGGACAGGGCTCGCCGAGCAGTACTTC.

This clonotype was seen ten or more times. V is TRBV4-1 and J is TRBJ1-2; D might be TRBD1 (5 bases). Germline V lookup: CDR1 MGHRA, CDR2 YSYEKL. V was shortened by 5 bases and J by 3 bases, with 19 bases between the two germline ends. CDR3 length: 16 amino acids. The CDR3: CASSLKMTARYYGYTF. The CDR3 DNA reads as TGCGCCAGCAGCTTGAAAATGACAGCGCGATACTATGGCTACACCTTC.

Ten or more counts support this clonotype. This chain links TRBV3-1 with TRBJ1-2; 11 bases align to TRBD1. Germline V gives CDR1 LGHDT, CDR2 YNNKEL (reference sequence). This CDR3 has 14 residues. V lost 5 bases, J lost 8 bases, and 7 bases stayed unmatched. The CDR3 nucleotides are TGTGCCAGCAGCTTTGGACAGGGGGCAAGAGGCTACACCTTC. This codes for CASSFGQGARGYTF.

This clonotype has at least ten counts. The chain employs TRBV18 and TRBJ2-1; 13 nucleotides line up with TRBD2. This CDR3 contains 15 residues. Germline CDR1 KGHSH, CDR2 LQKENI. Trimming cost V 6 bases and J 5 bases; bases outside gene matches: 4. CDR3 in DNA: TGTGCCAGCTCGCGGGGACTAGCGGGAAACAATGAGCAGTTCTTC. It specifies CASSRGLAGNNEQFF.

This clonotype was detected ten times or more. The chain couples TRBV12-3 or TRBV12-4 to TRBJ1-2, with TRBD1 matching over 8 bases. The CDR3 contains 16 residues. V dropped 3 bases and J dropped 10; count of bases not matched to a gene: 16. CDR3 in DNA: TGTGCCAGCAGTTTCACAGGGGGACTGCTGTTTGGGGCCTACACCTTC. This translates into CASSFTGGLLFGAYTF.

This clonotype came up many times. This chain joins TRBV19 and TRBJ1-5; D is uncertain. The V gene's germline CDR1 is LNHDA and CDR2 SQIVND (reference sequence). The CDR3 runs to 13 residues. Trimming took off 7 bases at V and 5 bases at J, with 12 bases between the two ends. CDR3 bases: TGTGCCAGTACCGCCGACAAGTATCAGCCCCAGCATTTT. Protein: CASTADKYQPQHF.

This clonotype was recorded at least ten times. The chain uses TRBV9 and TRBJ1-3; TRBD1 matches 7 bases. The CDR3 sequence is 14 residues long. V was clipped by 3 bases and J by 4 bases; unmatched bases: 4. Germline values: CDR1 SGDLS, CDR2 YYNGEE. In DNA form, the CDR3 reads TGTGCCAGCAGCGCTAACAGGGGAGGAAACACCATATATTTT. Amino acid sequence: CASSANRGGNTIYF.

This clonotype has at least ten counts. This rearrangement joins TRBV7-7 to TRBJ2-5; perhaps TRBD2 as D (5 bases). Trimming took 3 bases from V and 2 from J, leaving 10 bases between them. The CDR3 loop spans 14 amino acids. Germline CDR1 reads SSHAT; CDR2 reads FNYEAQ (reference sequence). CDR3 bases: TGTGCCAGCAGCTTCGACGGGAATCAAGAGACCCAGTACTTC. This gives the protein CASSFDGNQETQYF.

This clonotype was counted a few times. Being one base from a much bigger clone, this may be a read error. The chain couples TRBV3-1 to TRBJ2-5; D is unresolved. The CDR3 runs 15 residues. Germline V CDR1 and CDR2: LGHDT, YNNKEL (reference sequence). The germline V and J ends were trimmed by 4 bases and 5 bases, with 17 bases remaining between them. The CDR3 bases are TGTGCCAGCAGCCCCCGACTCAAAAGGGTCGAGACCCAGTACTTC. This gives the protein CASSPRLKRVETQYF.

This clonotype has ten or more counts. The CDR3 sequence is CASSRARDRASTSQYF. The CDR3 region has the DNA TGTGCCAGCAGCCGGGCCCGGGACAGGGCCTCTACATCGCAGTACTTC. The V call is TRBV7-8, the J call TRBJ2-7, with TRBD1 matching 9 bases. CDR1 SGHVS and CDR2 FQNEAQ come from the germline V gene. The CDR3 extends over 16 amino acids. V shed 5 bases, J shed 9 bases, and the junction held 17 bases outside the gene matches. Complete variable domain (other parts from reference TRBV7-8 and TRBJ2-7): GAGVSQSPRYKVAKRGQDVALRCDPISGHVSLFWYQQALGQGPEFLTYFQNEAQLDKSGLPSDRFFAERPEGSVSTLKIQRTQQEDSAVYLCASSRARDRASTSQYFGPGTRLTVT.

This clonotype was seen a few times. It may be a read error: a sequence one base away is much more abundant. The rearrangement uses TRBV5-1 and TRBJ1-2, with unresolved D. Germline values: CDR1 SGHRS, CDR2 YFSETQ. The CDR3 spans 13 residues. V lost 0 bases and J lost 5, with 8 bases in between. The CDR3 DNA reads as TGCGCCAGCAGCTTGGAAAGGGAGTATGGCTACACCTTC. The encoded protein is CASSLEREYGYTF.

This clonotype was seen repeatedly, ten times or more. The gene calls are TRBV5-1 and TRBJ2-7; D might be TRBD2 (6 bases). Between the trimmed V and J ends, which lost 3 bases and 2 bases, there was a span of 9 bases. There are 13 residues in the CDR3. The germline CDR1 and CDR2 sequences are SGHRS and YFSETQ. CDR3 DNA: TGCGCCAGCAGCTGGAGGGATACCTACGAGCAGTACTTC. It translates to CASSWRDTYEQYF. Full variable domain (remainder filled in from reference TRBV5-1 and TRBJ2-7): KAGVTQTPRYLIKTRGQQVTLSCSPISGHRSVSWYQQTPGQGLQFLFEYFSETQRNKGNFPGRFSGRQFSNSRSEMNVSTLELGDSALYLCASSWRDTYEQYFGPGTRLTVT.

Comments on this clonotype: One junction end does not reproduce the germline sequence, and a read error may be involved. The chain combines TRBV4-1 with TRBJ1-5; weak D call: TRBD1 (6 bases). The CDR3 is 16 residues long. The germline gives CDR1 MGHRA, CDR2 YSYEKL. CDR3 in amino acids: CASSQERGPSNQPQNF. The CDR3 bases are TGCGCCAGCAGCCAAGAACGGGGGCCGAGCAATCAGCCCCAGAATTTT.

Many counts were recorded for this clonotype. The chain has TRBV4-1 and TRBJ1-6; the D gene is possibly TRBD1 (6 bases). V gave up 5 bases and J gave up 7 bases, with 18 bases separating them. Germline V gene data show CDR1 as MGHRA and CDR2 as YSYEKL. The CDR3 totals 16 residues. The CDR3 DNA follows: TGCGCCAGCAGCACCCTGGGGGGCATTCGAAATTCACCCCTCCACTTT. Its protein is CASSTLGGIRNSPLHF.

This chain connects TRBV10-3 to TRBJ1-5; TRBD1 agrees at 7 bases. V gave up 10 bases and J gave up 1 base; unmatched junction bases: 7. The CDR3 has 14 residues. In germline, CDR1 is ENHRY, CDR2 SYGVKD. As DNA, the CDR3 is TGTGCCAGCGCGACAGGGACAAGCAATCAGCCCCAGCATTTT. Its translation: CASATGTSNQPQHF.

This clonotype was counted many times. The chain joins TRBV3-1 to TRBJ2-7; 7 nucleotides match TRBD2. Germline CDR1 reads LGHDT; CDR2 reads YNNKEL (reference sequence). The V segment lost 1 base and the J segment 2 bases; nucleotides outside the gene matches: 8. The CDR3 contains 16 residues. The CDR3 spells CASSQAGGRTTYEQYF. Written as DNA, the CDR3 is TGTGCCAGCAGCCAAGCGGGGGGAAGAACGACCTACGAGCAGTACTTC.